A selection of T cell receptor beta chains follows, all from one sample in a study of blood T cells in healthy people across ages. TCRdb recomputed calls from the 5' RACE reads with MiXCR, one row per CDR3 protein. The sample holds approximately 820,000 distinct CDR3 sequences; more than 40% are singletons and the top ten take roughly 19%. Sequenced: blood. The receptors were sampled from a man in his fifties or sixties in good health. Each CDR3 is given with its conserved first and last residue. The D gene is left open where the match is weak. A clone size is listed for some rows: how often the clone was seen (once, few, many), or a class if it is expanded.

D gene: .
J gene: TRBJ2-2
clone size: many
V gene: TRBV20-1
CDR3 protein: CSARWHSNTGELFF
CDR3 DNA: TGCAGTGCTAGGTGGCACTCGAACACCGGGGAGCTGTTTTTT

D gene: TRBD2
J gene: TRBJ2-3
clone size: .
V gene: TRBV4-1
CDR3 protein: CASSQVLAGGPDTQYF
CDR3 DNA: TGCGCCAGCAGCCAAGTGTTAGCGGGGGGGCCAGATACGCAGTATTTT

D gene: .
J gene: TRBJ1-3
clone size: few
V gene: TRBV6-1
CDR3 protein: CASTVGQSSGNTIYF
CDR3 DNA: TGTGCCAGCACCGTGGGGCAGAGCTCTGGAAACACCATATATTTT

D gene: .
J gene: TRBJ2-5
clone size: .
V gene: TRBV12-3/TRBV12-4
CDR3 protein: CASSPTGKGQETQYF
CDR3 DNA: TGTGCCAGCAGTCCGACGGGGAAGGGACAAGAGACCCAGTACTTC

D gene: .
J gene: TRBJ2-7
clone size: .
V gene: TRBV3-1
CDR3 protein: CASSQDVTGRYEQYF
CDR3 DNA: TGTGCCAGCAGCCAAGATGTAACGGGCCGCTACGAGCAGTACTTC

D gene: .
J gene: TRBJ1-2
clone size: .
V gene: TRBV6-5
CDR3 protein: CASRSPSANYGYTF
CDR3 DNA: TGTGCCAGCAGAAGCCCCTCCGCCAACTATGGCTACACCTTC

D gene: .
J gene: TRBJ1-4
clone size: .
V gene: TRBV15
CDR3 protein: CATSRELMINEKLFF
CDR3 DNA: TGTGCCACCAGCAGAGAGTTGATGATTAATGAAAAACTGTTTTTT

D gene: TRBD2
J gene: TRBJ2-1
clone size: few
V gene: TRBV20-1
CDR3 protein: CSARERGRYNEQFF
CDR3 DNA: TGCAGTGCTAGAGAGCGGGGGAGATACAATGAGCAGTTCTTC

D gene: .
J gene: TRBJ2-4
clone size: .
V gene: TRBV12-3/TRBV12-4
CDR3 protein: CASSLWGLAKNIQYF
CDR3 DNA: TGTGCCAGCAGTTTATGGGGGTTAGCCAAAAACATTCAGTACTTC

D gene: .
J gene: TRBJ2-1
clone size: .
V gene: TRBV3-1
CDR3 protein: CASSQSGDKPYNEQFF
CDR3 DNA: TGTGCCAGCAGCCAATCCGGGGACAAACCATACAACGAGCAGTTCTTC

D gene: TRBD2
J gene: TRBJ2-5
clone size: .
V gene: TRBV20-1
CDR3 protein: CSAPSAGVQETQYF
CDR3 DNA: TGCAGTGCTCCCTCAGCGGGGGTTCAAGAGACCCAGTACTTC

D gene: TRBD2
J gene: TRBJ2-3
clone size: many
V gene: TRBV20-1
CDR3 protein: CSARSSGGAKADTQYF
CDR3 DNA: TGCAGTGCTAGGTCCAGCGGGGGGGCGAAAGCAGATACGCAGTATTTT

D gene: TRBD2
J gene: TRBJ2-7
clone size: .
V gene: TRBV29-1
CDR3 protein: CSVVLAGTYEQYF
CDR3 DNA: TGCAGCGTTGTACTAGCGGGGACTTACGAGCAGTACTTC

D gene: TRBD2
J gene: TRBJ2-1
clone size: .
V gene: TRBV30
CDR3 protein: CAWSNRLAGGGEQFF
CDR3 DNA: TGTGCCTGGAGTAACCGACTAGCGGGGGGCGGGGAGCAGTTCTTC

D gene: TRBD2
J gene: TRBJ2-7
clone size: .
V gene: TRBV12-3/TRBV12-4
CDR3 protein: CASSPGLQLSSYEQYF
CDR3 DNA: TGTGCCAGCAGTCCGGGACTACAATTGAGCTCCTACGAGCAGTACTTC

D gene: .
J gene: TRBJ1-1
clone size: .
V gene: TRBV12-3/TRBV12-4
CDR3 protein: CASSLVSRAEAFF
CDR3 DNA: TGTGCCAGCAGTTTAGTGAGTCGGGCTGAAGCTTTCTTT

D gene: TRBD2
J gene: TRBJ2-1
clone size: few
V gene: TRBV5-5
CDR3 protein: CASSPGLAGINEQFF
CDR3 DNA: TGTGCCAGCAGCCCTGGACTAGCTGGGATCAATGAGCAGTTCTTC

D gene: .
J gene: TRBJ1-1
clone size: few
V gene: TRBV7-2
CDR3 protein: CASSPRSLLNTEAFF
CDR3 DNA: TGTGCCAGCAGCCCCCGCTCACTGTTGAACACTGAAGCTTTCTTT

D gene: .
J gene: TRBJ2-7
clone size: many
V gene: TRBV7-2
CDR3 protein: CASSKGPGVGEQYF
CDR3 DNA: TGTGCCAGCAGCAAGGGACCGGGAGTAGGCGAGCAGTACTTC

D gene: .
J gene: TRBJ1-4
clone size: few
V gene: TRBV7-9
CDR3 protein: CASCTGRANEKLFF
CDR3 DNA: TGTGCCAGCTGCACCGGGAGGGCTAATGAAAAACTGTTTTTT

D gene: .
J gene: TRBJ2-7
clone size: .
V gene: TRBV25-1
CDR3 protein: CASSALVPSYEQYF
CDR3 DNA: TGTGCCAGCAGTGCCCTGGTACCCTCCTACGAGCAGTACTTC

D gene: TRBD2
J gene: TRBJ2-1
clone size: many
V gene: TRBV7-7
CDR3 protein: CASSRTSGAYNEQFF
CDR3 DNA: TGTGCTAGCAGCCGGACTAGCGGTGCCTACAATGAGCAGTTCTTC

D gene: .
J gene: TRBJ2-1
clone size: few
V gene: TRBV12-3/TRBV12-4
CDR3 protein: CASSLGLGNNEQFF
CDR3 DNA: TGTGCCAGCAGTTTAGGCCTCGGAAACAATGAGCAGTTCTTC

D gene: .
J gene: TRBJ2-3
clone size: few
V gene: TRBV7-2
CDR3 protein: CASSDVRGIADTQYF
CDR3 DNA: TGTGCCAGCAGCGACGTTAGGGGGATTGCAGATACGCAGTATTTT

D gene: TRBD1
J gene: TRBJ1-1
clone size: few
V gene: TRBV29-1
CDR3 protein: CSVGTVNTEAFF
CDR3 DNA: TGCAGCGTCGGGACAGTGAACACTGAAGCTTTCTTT

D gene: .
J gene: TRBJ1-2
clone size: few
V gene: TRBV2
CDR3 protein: CASTLTQGSIRNGYTF
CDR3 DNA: TGTGCCAGCACCCTGACTCAAGGCTCTATCAGAAATGGCTACACCTTC

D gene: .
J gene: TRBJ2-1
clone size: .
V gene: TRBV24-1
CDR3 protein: CATSESRAASSYNEQFF
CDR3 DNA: TGTGCCACCAGTGAATCCCGAGCGGCCAGCTCCTACAATGAGCAGTTCTTC

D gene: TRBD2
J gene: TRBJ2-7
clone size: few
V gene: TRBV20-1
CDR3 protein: CSASEASGNYEQYF
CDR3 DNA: TGCAGTGCTAGTGAGGCTAGCGGAAACTACGAGCAGTACTTC

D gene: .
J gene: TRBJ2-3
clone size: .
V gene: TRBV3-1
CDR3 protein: CASSQDTTGGAQYF
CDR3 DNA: TGTGCCAGCAGCCAAGATACGACAGGCGGGGCGCAGTATTTT

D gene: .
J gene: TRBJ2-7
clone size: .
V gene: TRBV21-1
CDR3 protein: CASSNPYLSPRQGAKNEQYF
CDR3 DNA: TGTGCCAGCAGCAACCCCTATCTAAGCCCGAGACAGGGGGCGAAAAATGAGCAGTACTTC

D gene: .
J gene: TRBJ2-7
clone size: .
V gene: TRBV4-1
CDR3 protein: CASSQTRGVGNEQYF
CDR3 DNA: TGCGCCAGCAGCCAAACCAGGGGGGTGGGCAATGAGCAGTACTTC

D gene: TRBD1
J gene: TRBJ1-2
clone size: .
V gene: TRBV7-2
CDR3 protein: CASSFPGQGYYGYTF
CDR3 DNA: TGTGCCAGCAGCTTTCCGGGACAGGGCTACTATGGCTACACCTTC

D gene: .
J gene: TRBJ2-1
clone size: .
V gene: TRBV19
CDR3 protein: CASSTSQQYNEQFF
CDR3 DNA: TGTGCCAGTAGTACCTCACAACAATACAATGAGCAGTTCTTC

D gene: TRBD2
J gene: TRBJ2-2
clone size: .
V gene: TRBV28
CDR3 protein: CATMRGGLYGELFF
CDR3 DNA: TGTGCCACCATGCGGGGGGGCCTATACGGGGAGCTGTTTTTT

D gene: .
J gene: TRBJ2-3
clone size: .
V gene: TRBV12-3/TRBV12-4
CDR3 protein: CASNRGSGNTQYF
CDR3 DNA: TGTGCCAGCAACCGGGGGTCGGGGAATACGCAGTATTTT

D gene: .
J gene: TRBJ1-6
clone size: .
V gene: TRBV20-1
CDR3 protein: CSARDSGQSSYNSPLHF
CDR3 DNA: TGCAGTGCTAGAGATTCAGGACAGAGCTCCTATAATTCACCCCTCCACTTT

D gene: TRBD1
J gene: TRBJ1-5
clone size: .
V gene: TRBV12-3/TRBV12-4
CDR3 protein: CASSPYPGQGKGQPQHF
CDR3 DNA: TGTGCCAGCAGTCCGTATCCGGGACAGGGGAAGGGCCAGCCCCAGCATTTT

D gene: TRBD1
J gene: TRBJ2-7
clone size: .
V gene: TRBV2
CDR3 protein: CASSEFRGKNEQYF
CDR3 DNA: TGTGCCAGCAGTGAGTTCAGGGGGAAGAACGAGCAGTACTTC

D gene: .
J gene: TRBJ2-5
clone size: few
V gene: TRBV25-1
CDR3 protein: CASSDRGFRAQETQYF
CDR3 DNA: TGTGCCAGCAGTGATCGCGGGTTTCGCGCACAAGAGACCCAGTACTTC

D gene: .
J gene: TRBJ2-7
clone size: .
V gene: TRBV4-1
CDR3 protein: CASSPPDNEQYF
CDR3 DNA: TGCGCCAGCAGCCCCCCGGACAACGAGCAGTACTTC

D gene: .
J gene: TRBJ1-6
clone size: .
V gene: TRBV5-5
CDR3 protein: CASSFEGRESPLHF
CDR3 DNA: TGTGCCAGCAGCTTCGAGGGGAGGGAATCACCCCTCCACTTT

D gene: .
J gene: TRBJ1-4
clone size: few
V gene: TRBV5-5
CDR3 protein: CASSLAGSEKLFF
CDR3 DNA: TGTGCCAGCAGCTTGGCCGGTAGCGAAAAACTGTTTTTT

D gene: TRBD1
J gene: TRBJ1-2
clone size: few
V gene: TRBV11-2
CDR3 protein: CASRRTGAGGYTF
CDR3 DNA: TGTGCCAGCAGACGTACAGGGGCGGGTGGCTACACCTTC

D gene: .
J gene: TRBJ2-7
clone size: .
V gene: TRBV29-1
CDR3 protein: CSVEFSKGSCEQYF
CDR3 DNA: TGCAGCGTTGAATTCTCTAAGGGCTCCTGCGAGCAGTACTTC